This section outlines one T cell receptor beta chain sequence together with its context. The antigen is unknown. Sequencing used immunoSEQ multiplex PCR; TCRdb keeps in-frame clones, though not all of them. Seen here are 84,000 or so clones, 80% to 85% observed once, and the top ten hold 0.65% to 0.85%. Germline CDR1 MNHNY, CDR2 SVGAGI (reference sequence). J was trimmed by 0 bases and V by 6 bases; bases with no gene match: 3. The CDR3 runs 15 residues. This entry belongs to a study of graft-versus-host responses after intestinal transplantation. The chain combines TRBV6-6 with TRBJ2-1, with 9 bases lining up with TRBD2. This specimen was unstimulated CD4+ T cells sorted from spleen or lymph node cells, taken before intestinal transplant. This TCR came from a human donor who received an intestinal transplant. The CDR3 loop is CASSFSGSSYNEQFF. The CDR3, as DNA: TGTGCCAGCAGCTTTAGCGGGAGCTCCTACAATGAGCAGTTCTTC.